This T cell receptor (beta chain) is from a study of T cell responses to AZD1222 COVID-19 vaccine (dated by TCRdb to 2020 to 2023). In the study overall: Because spike-specific TCR depth and breadth did not differ between the two schedules, AZD1222 recipients who got a second dose at roughly 4 weeks were pooled with those who got a second dose at roughly 12 weeks. A total of more than 230 trial participants underwent TCR sequencing, of whom about 210 had received two doses of AZD1222 and roughly 26 had received two doses of the MenACWY control vaccine. Trial participants were enrolled into age subgroups of 18-55, 56-69 and 70-plus years, which contained about 150, 28 and 57 TCR-sequenced participants, respectively.

Points the paper makes about the study in general: Nearly half of unique spike-specific TCRs reportedly recognized epitopes outside regions mutated in the B.1.351 and B.1.1.7 variants. A significant rise in spike-specific TCR breadth and depth was observed after two AZD1222 doses relative to day 0 and relative to MenACWY recipients. Participants were mostly white British and included more females than males, and it was suggested by the authors that clonal diversity may have been underestimated. In the small 56-69-year group, the increase in depth fell short of significance, most likely because of low power. Because no day 14 peak-response samples were available, the repertoires could be characterized only after the peak T cell response. Vaccine-associated CD4 TCRs spanned the whole spike protein, with dominant responses in regions 160-218 and 743-854. Only six AZD1222 recipients were SARS-CoV-2 seropositive at baseline, limiting conclusions about previously exposed vaccinees.

As to this clone: Its antigen is still unknown. No per-base quality is available; no much larger clone lies one base away.

The V end loses 6 bases and the J end loses 1 base, and a stretch of 12 bases separates them. CDR1 and CDR2, looked up from the germline V gene (reference sequence), are LNHDA and SQIVND. Inclusive of the bounding cysteine and phenylalanine, the CDR3 is 14 residues long. Here the CDR3 DNA is all that survives: 42 bases in frame from base 1. The CDR3 regions of human TCRbeta chains were subjected to immunosequencing. Per the authors' processing: TCRs in the repertoires were compared against a reference library of SARS-CoV-2-specific TCRs that had been generated with the MIRA antigen-specificity platform. Breadth was defined as the fraction of unique TCRs that were SARS-CoV-2-associated, and depth was defined as the fraction of total T cells that were SARS-CoV-2-associated. Using the MIRA data, every spike-specific TCR was mapped to the spike region that the TCR reacted to and assigned to either a CD4 or a CD8 class. Log10-transformed breadth and depth values were compared by one-way ANOVA with Sidak's multiple comparisons tests. TCRdb took this table from immuneACCESS and kept in-frame rearrangements with V and J called. Such tables lack part of the clones; where checked against another copy, unresolved V genes explain under half of the gap, and the rest is unexplained. Clone size and the V and J calls come from that table; the DNA yielded D and trimming. This sample has approximately 150,000 clones in its table, and about 92% of those were observed once. The top ten hold approximately 0.97% of the sample.

In light of the paper, this sample's time point label describes: baseline before first vaccination. Samples from vaccinated people were obtained from the UK trials COV001 and COV002, which included a single-blind randomized controlled phase 2/3 trial of AZD1222 (ChAdOx1 nCoV-19) in healthy adults. For TCRbeta chain sequencing, PBMC samples were collected from trial participants at day 0 and at day 28 after the second dose. The V gene is TRBV19 and the J gene is TRBJ1-1; TRBD1 is a weak D gene call, 5 bases matching. This clonotype was obtained from an adult in good health. The material sequenced was peripheral blood, taken on day 0 of AZD1222 vaccination. The CDR3 protein: CASSLVGGNTEAFF. The nucleotides read TGTGCCAGTAGCCTCGTGGGGGGGAACACTGAAGCTTTCTTT.